Shown below are 28 T cell receptor beta chains from a single sample sequenced in a study of response to subunit inactivated influenza vaccine. Each CDR3 protein gets one entry after TCRdb re-called the RT-PCR reads with MiXCR. Among approximately 500,000 distinct CDR3 sequences listed, approximately 15% were seen once. The material was PBMCs from blood, obtained 11 to 12 days after vaccination. These receptors all come from a man aged 45-65 years who received an inactivated influenza vaccine.

This chain connects TRBV6-1 to TRBJ2-1, with a tentative D call TRBD1 (6 bases). The germline CDR1 and CDR2 sequences are MNHNS and SASEGT. V was shortened by 6 bases and J by 4 bases, with 16 bases between the two germline ends. The CDR3 contains 15 residues. The CDR3 reads CASRGTGQAYNEQFF. The CDR3 DNA follows: TGTGCCAGCAGGGGCACGGGACAAGCTTACAATGAGCAGTTCTTC.

This clonotype was seen a few times. The chain couples TRBV5-1 to TRBJ2-1; tentatively, D is TRBD1 (6 bases). Trimming shortened V by 2 bases and J by 5 bases, and 14 bases separated the two germline ends. Looked up from germline, CDR1 is SGHRS and CDR2 is YFSETQ. The CDR3 length is 15 residues. The CDR3 coding sequence is TGCGCCAGCAGCTTTAGAAGCAGGGGCGACAATGAGCAGTTCTTC. Protein: CASSFRSRGDNEQFF.

The V call is TRBV12-3 or TRBV12-4, the J call TRBJ2-7, with D perhaps TRBD1 or TRBD2 (5 bases each). V was shortened by 3 bases and J by 1 base, with 16 bases between the two germline ends. This CDR3 has 16 amino acids. CDR3 nucleotides: TGTGCCAGCAGTTTGGCCTCGGGACCCACTTCCTACGAGCAGTACTTC. This translates into CASSLASGPTSYEQYF.

This clonotype was seen more than once but under ten times. V and J are TRBV5-5 and TRBJ2-7, with 9 bases aligning to TRBD1. Trimming removed 1 base from V and 0 bases from J; junction bases left unmatched: 5. Germline V gene lookup returns CDR1 SGHKS and CDR2 YYEKEE (reference sequence). The CDR3 is 16 residues long. CDR3 sequence (DNA): TGTGCCAGCAGCTTGTTCGGACAGGGGAGCTCCTACGAGCAGTACTTC. This sequence encodes CASSLFGQGSSYEQYF.

The genes are TRBV25-1 and TRBJ2-1; D gene ambiguous. The CDR3 extends over 14 amino acids. Per the germline V gene, CDR1 is MGHDK and CDR2 is SYGVNS. V dropped 1 base and J dropped 8 bases, with 12 bases sitting between them. CDR3 coding DNA: TGTGCCAGCAGTGAATTCTCCGCCATCGATGAGCAGTTCTTC. Its protein is CASSEFSAIDEQFF. Full variable domain (rest looked up from reference TRBV25-1 and TRBJ2-1): EADIYQTPRYLVIGTGKKITLECSQTMGHDKMYWYQQDPGMELHLIHYSYGVNSTEKGDLSSESTVSRIRTEHFPLTLESARPSHTSQYLCASSEFSAIDEQFFGPGTRLTVL.

This clonotype was recorded at least ten times. V and J are TRBV10-3 and TRBJ2-2; 7 nucleotides line up with TRBD1. This CDR3 has 18 residues. V lost 2 bases and J lost 4; bases outside the gene matches: 13. Germline CDR1 and CDR2: ENHRY and SYGVKD. The CDR3 sequence is CAISEPNRPGTATGELFF. In DNA form, the CDR3 reads TGTGCCATCAGTGAGCCGAACCGACCCGGGACAGCCACCGGGGAGCTGTTTTTT.

In this sample, this clonotype turned up a few times. V usage is TRBV7-9 and J usage is TRBJ2-3; a possible D gene is TRBD1 (6 bases). Germline V gives CDR1 SEHNR, CDR2 FQNEAQ (reference sequence). CDR3 size: 14 residues. V was trimmed by 4 bases and J by 8 bases, leaving 16 bases between them. The CDR3 spells CASSSPREGVTQYF. The DNA of the CDR3 is TGTGCCAGCAGCTCCCCCCGAGAGGGGGTTACGCAGTATTTT.

This clonotype has just a few counts. V and J are TRBV14 and TRBJ1-1; tentative D call: TRBD1 (6 bases). Germline V CDR1 and CDR2: SGHDN, FVKESK. V was shortened by 3 bases and J by 5 bases, with 13 bases between the two germline ends. CDR3 length equals 14 residues. CDR3 sequence: CASSQARGWTEAFF. CDR3 DNA sequence: TGTGCCAGCAGCCAGGCCAGGGGTTGGACTGAAGCTTTCTTT.

This chain links TRBV24-1 with TRBJ2-1, with D possibly matching TRBD2 (5 bases). Germline V lookup: CDR1 KGHDR, CDR2 SFDVKD. The length of the CDR3 is 14 residues. V lost 5 bases to trimming and J lost 7 bases, with 14 bases between them. This chain's CDR3 is CATSGGLMANEQFF. The CDR3, as DNA: TGTGCCACCAGTGGAGGGCTAATGGCTAATGAGCAGTTCTTC.

The table lists this clonotype with a few counts. The genes are TRBV28 and TRBJ2-2; D gene uncertain. CDR3 size: 12 residues. V was trimmed by 3 bases and J by 6 bases, leaving 5 bases between them. Germline V gives CDR1 MDHEN, CDR2 SYDVKM. The CDR3: CASSFNAGELFF. The CDR3 nucleotides are TGTGCCAGCAGTTTCAATGCCGGGGAGCTGTTTTTT.

The table lists this clonotype with a few counts. The V gene is TRBV4-1, the J gene TRBJ1-1; D is undetermined. Germline-derived CDR1 and CDR2 are MGHRA and YSYEKL. Trimming took 1 base from V and 1 from J, leaving 7 bases between them. CDR3 length: 14 amino acids. CDR3 DNA sequence: TGCGCCAGCAGCCAAGTTCGGGAGAACACTGAAGCTTTCTTT. Translating it yields CASSQVRENTEAFF.

The chain carries TRBV28 and TRBJ2-7; 11 bases fit TRBD1. The ends lost 8 bases at V and 4 bases at J; junction bases unmatched: 13. Per germline, CDR1 MDHEN and CDR2 SYDVKM. The CDR3 has 16 residues. The CDR3 region has the DNA TGTGCCAGCGTTTCCTCCGGACAGGGGGCTTTATACGAGCAGTACTTC. It codes for CASVSSGQGALYEQYF.

This clonotype occurred many times. The rearrangement uses TRBV5-1 and TRBJ2-1; perhaps TRBD2 as D (6 bases). Germline loops: CDR1 SGHRS, CDR2 YFSETQ. The CDR3 spans 13 residues. V was clipped by 0 bases and J by 9 bases, with 10 bases between them. The CDR3, as DNA: TGCGCCAGCAGCTTGGGTCTAGCGCGTGAGCAGTTCTTC. This sequence encodes CASSLGLAREQFF.

The chain joins TRBV6-1 to TRBJ1-4; 7 bases align to TRBD1. Germline assignment: CDR1 MNHNS and CDR2 SASEGT. The CDR3 is 15 amino acids. With V trimmed by 7 bases and J by 5 bases, 10 bases remained unmatched. CDR3: CASKLLGTENEKLFF. CDR3 coding DNA: TGTGCCAGCAAACTCCTCGGGACAGAGAATGAAAAACTGTTTTTT.

The J gene is TRBJ2-5, the V gene TRBV24-1; D call uncertain. This CDR3 has 15 residues. The V gene's germline CDR1 is KGHDR and CDR2 SFDVKD. The V end was cut by 5 bases, the J end by 5 bases, with 17 bases between. DNA of the CDR3: TGTGCCACCAGTGGTGTTATGGGGAATGGGGAGACCCAGTACTTC. This translates into CATSGVMGNGETQYF.

The chain uses TRBV12-3 or TRBV12-4 and TRBJ1-3, with D unclear. Trimming cost V 4 bases and J 2 bases, with 15 bases left between them. The CDR3 length is 16 residues. The CDR3: CASSSNPLSPGNTIYF. The CDR3 region has the DNA TGTGCCAGCAGTTCAAACCCTCTATCTCCTGGAAACACCATATATTTT.

This clonotype was counted a few times. The genes are TRBV7-2 and TRBJ2-6; TRBD1 might be the D (6 bases). V lost 5 bases, J lost 0 bases, and 29 bases lay in between. Germline CDR1 is SGHTA and CDR2 is FQGNSA. This CDR3 is built from 22 residues. CDR3 loop: CASSALFEGENPLFSGANVLTF. CDR3 DNA: TGTGCCAGCAGCGCCCTGTTCGAGGGGGAGAATCCTCTCTTCTCTGGGGCCAACGTCCTGACTTTC.

The chain recombines TRBV9 with TRBJ2-1, with a weak D call TRBD2 (6 bases). Germline V gene sequence: CDR1 SGDLS, CDR2 YYNGEE. Trimming removed 0 bases at V and 4 bases at J, with 14 bases between. This CDR3 spans 16 amino acids. The CDR3 loop is CASSVVGSGPYNEQFF. The CDR3 DNA reads TGTGCCAGCAGCGTAGTTGGTAGCGGCCCATACAATGAGCAGTTCTTC. The whole variable domain, filled in from reference TRBV9 and TRBJ2-1, reads DSGVTQTPKHLITATGQRVTLRCSPRSGDLSVYWYQQSLDQGLQFLIQYYNGEERAKGNILERFSAQQFPDLHSELNLSSLELGDSALYFCASSVVGSGPYNEQFFGPGTRLTVL.

The genes are TRBV27 and TRBJ2-3; TRBD2 matches 7 bases. Per germline, CDR1 MNHEY and CDR2 SMNVEV (reference sequence). The CDR3 runs to 15 residues. J gave up 2 bases and V 5 bases, and 7 bases lay outside the gene matches. CDR3 DNA: TGTGCCAGCAGTCCCGCTAGCGGTTACACAGATACGCAGTATTTT. Protein sequence: CASSPASGYTDTQYF.

This clonotype occurred many times. The chain recombines TRBV2 with TRBJ2-3; 7 bases are a match to TRBD2. This CDR3 comprises 15 residues. Per germline, CDR1 SNHLY and CDR2 FYNNEI. Trimming removed 5 bases from V and 3 bases from J; junction bases left unmatched: 8. DNA for the CDR3: TGTGCCAGCAGTTATTCGGGGGGATTGACAGATACGCAGTATTTT. It translates to CASSYSGGLTDTQYF.

This chain uses TRBV29-1 with TRBJ2-7, with D perhaps TRBD1 or TRBD2 (5 bases each). With 4 bases removed from V and 5 bases from J, the gap between germline ends came to 15 bases. This CDR3 has 13 amino acids. The germline CDR1 and CDR2 sequences are SQVTM and ANQGSEA. The CDR3 sequence is CSVGGRELNEQYF. CDR3 sequence (DNA): TGCAGCGTTGGAGGCAGGGAGCTCAACGAGCAGTACTTC.

The V call is TRBV5-4, the J call TRBJ1-1; 7 nucleotides agree with TRBD1. Germline V lookup: CDR1 SGHNT, CDR2 YYREEE (reference sequence). This CDR3 spans 15 amino acids. Losses at the gene ends were 6 bases for V and 0 bases for J; bases not matched to a gene: 8. CDR3 bases: TGTGCCAGCATAAGATACAGGGGACTGAACACTGAAGCTTTCTTT. Protein sequence: CASIRYRGLNTEAFF.

The chain couples TRBV5-1 to TRBJ1-1; TRBD1 aligns across 7 bases. CDR3 length: 15 amino acids. CDR1 is SGHRS, CDR2 YFSETQ, per germline. V lost 0 bases and J lost 3; bases outside the gene matches: 5. CDR3 amino acids: CASSLADREDTEAFF. CDR3 DNA: TGCGCCAGCAGCTTGGCCGACAGGGAAGACACTGAAGCTTTCTTT.

The sample holds a few counts of this clonotype. The V call is TRBV4-3, the J call TRBJ1-4, with no clear D. In germline, CDR1 is LGHNA, CDR2 YSLEER. V was cut by 0 bases and J by 10 bases, with 12 bases left in between. The CDR3 contains 14 residues. CDR3 sequence reads: CASSQDMSGGKLFF. As DNA, the CDR3 is TGCGCCAGCAGCCAAGATATGTCCGGTGGAAAACTGTTTTTT.

This clonotype was seen only a few times. V is TRBV9 and J is TRBJ2-1; 13 bases match TRBD2. J was trimmed by 4 bases and V by 4 bases; bases with no gene match: 11. Germline loops: CDR1 SGDLS, CDR2 YYNGEE. The CDR3 is 18 residues long. CDR3 protein: CASSSTGTSGALYNEQFF. The CDR3 DNA reads as TGTGCCAGCAGCAGCACCGGGACTAGCGGGGCCTTGTACAATGAGCAGTTCTTC.

This chain connects TRBV6-6 to TRBJ2-7, with D hard to call. With 6 bases removed from V and 7 bases from J, the gap between germline ends came to 13 bases. Germline assignment: CDR1 MNHNY and CDR2 SVGAGI (reference sequence). The CDR3 consists of 12 residues. The CDR3 sequence is CASSHRVWEQYF. Written as DNA, the CDR3 is TGTGCCAGCAGCCACCGGGTGTGGGAGCAGTACTTC.

In its sample, this clonotype was seen many times. V usage is TRBV28 and J usage is TRBJ1-1, with D possibly matching TRBD1 (5 bases). The CDR3 sequence is 14 residues long. Deletions cut 4 bases from V and 4 bases from J, with 13 bases between. CDR1 is MDHEN, CDR2 SYDVKM, per germline. As DNA, the CDR3 is TGTGCCAGCAGTTCGGGACCAGTTTCCACTGAAGCTTTCTTT. This translates into CASSSGPVSTEAFF.

This clonotype was recorded a few times. This rearrangement joins TRBV7-8 to TRBJ2-5; 9 nucleotides agree with TRBD2. With V trimmed by 3 bases and J by 1 base, 3 bases remained unmatched. The CDR3 runs 15 residues. From germline, CDR1 is SGHVS and CDR2 FQNEAQ. The CDR3 is CASSLLAGFQETQYF. As DNA, the CDR3 is TGTGCCAGCAGCTTGCTAGCGGGGTTCCAAGAGACCCAGTACTTC.